A selection of T cell receptor beta chains follows, all from one sample in a study of a mutant IDH1 vaccine in newly diagnosed glioma. These TCRs' antigens remain unknown. Sequencing was performed with immunoSEQ multiplex PCR; in TCRdb, only in-frame clones are kept and a portion is missing. The sample lists 40,000 to 45,000 clones; approximately 80% were seen once. Here the sequenced sample was PBMCs, taken from a glioma patient whose treatment included an IDH1 peptide vaccine. All receptors derive from a woman in her thirties or forties with glioma. Some clones in this sample may be carry-over from other donors' samples. Both conserved end residues are part of each CDR3. Fields, in order: V gene, J gene, CDR3 protein.

v_gene: TRBV2
j_gene: TRBJ1-5
CDR3aa: CASMGGAAPSPQHF

v_gene: TRBV19
j_gene: TRBJ1-5
CDR3aa: CASSPSGGSRQPQHF

v_gene: TRBV15
j_gene: TRBJ1-1
CDR3aa: CATDQGRGTEAFF

v_gene: TRBV10-1
j_gene: TRBJ2-4
CDR3aa: CAIYLDAKNIQYF

v_gene: TRBV25-1
j_gene: TRBJ2-3
CDR3aa: CASSESVTDTQYF

v_gene: TRBV19
j_gene: TRBJ2-7
CDR3aa: CASSAGTSGLYEQYF

v_gene: TRBV7-9
j_gene: TRBJ2-4
CDR3aa: CASSSGTGTSPGKNIQYF

v_gene: TRBV29-1
j_gene: TRBJ1-3
CDR3aa: CSVETTTFSSGNTIYF

v_gene: TRBV4-2
j_gene: TRBJ1-2
CDR3aa: CASSHPTDDGYTF

v_gene: TRBV7-2
j_gene: TRBJ2-3
CDR3aa: CASSLELGADTQYF

v_gene: TRBV15
j_gene: TRBJ2-1
CDR3aa: CATSRDSGEQFF

v_gene: TRBV10-3
j_gene: TRBJ2-1
CDR3aa: CAISARDSALFF

v_gene: TRBV6-5
j_gene: TRBJ2-7
CDR3aa: CASSYNGAGYEQYF

v_gene: TRBV9
j_gene: TRBJ1-3
CDR3aa: CASSVGNTIYF

v_gene: TRBV29-1
j_gene: TRBJ2-7
CDR3aa: CSVDGTGDYEQYF